The 17 T cell receptor beta chains presented below share a single source sample, sequenced in a study of Ad26.COV2.S vaccination and SARS-CoV-2 variants. The table came from immunoSEQ multiplex PCR; TCRdb's copy has only in-frame clones and leaves some out. The table records more than 300,000 clones, about 82% of them present only once. Specified treatment: roughly 19 received Ad26.COV2.S at low or high dose, single or two shots; several received placebo; per-sample allocation not given. Sampling happened 63 days after the first vaccine or placebo injection. The sample was peripheral blood, taken in a trial of Ad26.COV2.S vaccine versus placebo. These receptor sequences come from a person aged 18-65 years who received the Ad26.COV2.S COVID-19 vaccine or a placebo.

For the CDR3, the DNA is TGCGCCAGCAACAAAAACAATGAGCAGTTCTTC. Protein product: CASNKNNEQFF. J is TRBJ2-1 and V is TRBV5-1; D is unclear. The CDR3 spans 11 residues. Per germline, CDR1 SGHRS and CDR2 YFSETQ. Deletions cut 6 bases from V and 5 bases from J, with 6 bases between.

The rearrangement links TRBV24-1 to TRBJ1-5; D possibly corresponds to TRBD1 (5 bases). The germline gives CDR1 KGHDR, CDR2 SFDVKD. Trimming left V 4 bases short and J 3 bases short, with 15 bases between. This CDR3 has 16 residues. The CDR3 is CATSEKGARFNQPQHF. In DNA form, the CDR3 reads TGTGCCACCAGTGAGAAAGGGGCTCGGTTCAATCAGCCCCAGCATTTT.

This chain joins TRBV4-2 and TRBJ1-2, with no clear D. The CDR3 contains 13 residues. The germline gives CDR1 LGHNA, CDR2 YNFKEQ. Trimming took off 1 base at V and 12 bases at J, with 15 bases between the two ends. For the CDR3, the DNA is TGTGCCAGCAGCCAAGGCTTGGGCCCCAAGCACACCTTC. Translating gives CASSQGLGPKHTF.

This sequence joins TRBV30 and TRBJ1-4; no firm D call. The CDR3 spans 15 residues. V lost 1 base and J lost 4, with 13 bases in between. Per germline, CDR1 GTSNPN and CDR2 SVGIG (reference sequence). This CDR3 is CAWSGKQGLNEKLFF. The CDR3 DNA is TGTGCCTGGAGTGGCAAACAAGGCCTTAATGAAAAACTGTTTTTT.

The chain combines TRBV12-3 or TRBV12-4 with TRBJ1-6; D not resolved. Trimming removed 5 bases at V and 16 bases at J, with 18 bases between. The CDR3 loop spans 13 amino acids. DNA of the CDR3: TGTGCCAGCAGTCTCCTCGCGAGGGAGAGGCTCCACTTT. Its protein product is CASSLLARERLHF.

This chain joins TRBV7-2 and TRBJ1-5; 9 bases align to TRBD1. Trimming cost V 5 bases and J 3 bases; bases outside gene matches: 5. The CDR3 loop spans 15 amino acids. From germline, CDR1 is SGHTA and CDR2 FQGNSA. The DNA for the CDR3 is TGTGCCAGCAGCCCTAGACAGGGGGTCAATCAGCCCCAGCATTTT. This gives the protein CASSPRQGVNQPQHF.

Concerning this clone: Other DNA sequences in the same sample also yield this CDR3. This chain uses TRBV28 with TRBJ1-1; D gene uncertain. The CDR3 sequence is 13 residues long. Trimming stripped 6 bases from V and 1 base from J, with 9 bases between. CDR1 and CDR2 from the germline V gene are MDHEN and SYDVKM. The CDR3 DNA sequence: TGTGCCAGCAGAGAAGACGGGAACACTGAAGCTTTCTTT. It encodes CASREDGNTEAFF. Combining the CDR3 with reference TRBV28 and TRBJ1-1 gives the whole variable domain DVKVTQSSRYLVKRTGEKVFLECVQDMDHENMFWYRQDPGLGLRLIYFSYDVKMKEKGDIPEGYSVSREKKERFSLILESASTNQTSMYLCASREDGNTEAFFGQGTRLTVV.

This chain uses TRBV9 with TRBJ2-2, with D tentatively TRBD1 (6 bases). Trimming stripped 4 bases from V and 5 bases from J, with 15 bases between. This CDR3 is built from 15 residues. Germline V lookup: CDR1 SGDLS, CDR2 YYNGEE. In DNA, the CDR3 is TGTGCCAGCAGCAACAGGGTGGGCAGTACCGGGGAGCTGTTTTTT. It yields the protein CASSNRVGSTGELFF.

The rearrangement links TRBV5-1 to TRBJ2-1; 9 bases fit TRBD1. Germline V gene data show CDR1 as SGHRS and CDR2 as YFSETQ. The trim removed 0 bases at V and 9 bases at J, leaving 7 bases unmatched. This CDR3 comprises 15 residues. The CDR3 nucleotides read TGCGCCAGCAGCTTGGAACAGGGGGCGGGTGGTGAGCAGTTCTTC. This sequence encodes CASSLEQGAGGEQFF.

The chain combines TRBV6-5 with TRBJ2-5; D may be TRBD1 (6 bases). The CDR3 has 15 amino acids. Per the germline V gene, CDR1 is MNHEY and CDR2 is SVGAGI. The V end lost 6 bases, the J end lost 0 bases, and 14 bases lay between the germline ends. CDR3 sequence reads: CASRNLGQDQETQYF. The CDR3, as DNA: TGTGCCAGCAGAAACCTGGGACAAGACCAAGAGACCCAGTACTTC.

V is TRBV19 and J is TRBJ2-7; the match to TRBD1 covers 12 bases. The V gene's germline CDR1 is LNHDA and CDR2 SQIVND (reference sequence). V shed 3 bases, J shed 2 bases, and the junction held 11 bases outside the gene matches. This CDR3 is 18 amino acids long. CDR3 in DNA: TGTGCCAGTAGTATCCGGGACAGGGGGCCCGGGGGGCCCTACGAGCAGTACTTC. As protein: CASSIRDRGPGGPYEQYF. Combining the CDR3 with reference TRBV19 and TRBJ2-7 gives the whole variable domain DGGITQSPKYLFRKEGQNVTLSCEQNLNHDAMYWYRQDPGQGLRLIYYSQIVNDFQKGDIAEGYSVSREKKESFPLTVTSAQKNPTAFYLCASSIRDRGPGGPYEQYFGPGTRLTVT.

This sequence joins TRBV3-1 (or the pseudogene TRBV3-2) and TRBJ1-3; TRBD1 might be the D (5 bases). This CDR3 region has 17 residues. V lost 3 bases and J 3 bases, leaving 18 bases between the germline ends. Germline V gene data show CDR1 as LGHDT and CDR2 as YNNKEL (reference sequence). The CDR3 coding sequence is TGTGCCAGCAGCCAGGCGGCGGGGGGAGGGGTTGGAAACACCATATATTTT. Protein product: CASSQAAGGGVGNTIYF.

The chain couples TRBV6-4 to TRBJ2-3, with TRBD1 identical over 9 bases. The CDR3 loop spans 13 amino acids. In germline, CDR1 is MRHNA, CDR2 SNTAGT. Trimming took 8 bases from V and 0 from J; bases not matched to a gene: 0. In DNA form, the CDR3 reads TGTGCCAGCGGGACAGGGAGCACAGATACGCAGTATTTT. Residues: CASGTGSTDTQYF.

The CDR3 is CASRNRQAPYEQYF. CDR3 sequence (DNA): TGTGCCAGCAGAAACAGACAGGCTCCCTACGAGCAGTACTTC. The genes are TRBV6-5 and TRBJ2-7, with D perhaps matching TRBD1 (6 bases). Germline V lookup: CDR1 MNHEY, CDR2 SVGAGI. V was shortened by 6 bases and J by 2 bases, with 14 bases between the two germline ends. CDR3 size: 14 residues.

CDR3 in amino acids: CASSPGTHGKAFF. CDR3 in DNA: TGTGCCAGCAGCCCCGGGACCCATGGAAAAGCTTTCTTT. The V and J genes are TRBV13 and TRBJ1-1, with D possibly TRBD1 on 5 matching bases. Germline CDR1 and CDR2: PRHDT and FYEKMQ (reference sequence). The CDR3 runs 13 residues. The ends were cut back, 5 bases at V and 9 bases at J, with 16 bases in the middle.

This chain connects TRBV3-1 (or the pseudogene TRBV3-2) to TRBJ2-1, with TRBD2 matching 7 bases. CDR1 is LGHDT and CDR2 is YNNKEL in the germline V gene (reference sequence). This CDR3 comprises 15 residues. V gave up 1 base and J gave up 4 bases; unmatched junction bases: 4. CDR3 bases: TGTGCCAGCAGCCAAGTCGGGGGGTCTTACAATGAGCAGTTCTTC. Translating it yields CASSQVGGSYNEQFF.

The V gene is TRBV25-1, the J gene TRBJ1-2, with D hard to call. Trimming took off 4 bases at V and 4 bases at J, with 13 bases between the two ends. Germline CDR1 reads MGHDK; CDR2 reads SYGVNS. This CDR3 spans 14 amino acids. The CDR3 sequence is CASSASGQLYGYTF. The CDR3 DNA reads TGTGCCAGCAGTGCCTCTGGTCAGCTCTATGGCTACACCTTC.